The T cell receptor beta chain described here comes from a study of regulatory T cells in long-lasting Graves disease. Time point indicated: persistent/refractory GD, antithyroid drugs over 5 years with positive TRAb. The TCR library was made from RNA that had been extracted from PBMCs in TRIzol. Worth noting for this clonotype: Its antigen is unknown.

This CDR3 has 15 residues. The V gene's germline CDR1 is MNHEY and CDR2 SVGEGT. V dropped 6 bases and J dropped 1 base, with 13 bases sitting between them. Construction of the TCR beta libraries employed iRepertoire HTBI primers in conjunction with Arm-PCR of CDR3 regions. A single record per CDR3 protein comes from TCRdb applying MiXCR to the multiplex PCR reads. The data contain almost 350,000 distinct CDR3 sequences, roughly a fifth of them singletons. Study findings and constraints: Possibly, too few samples lowered accuracy. In persistent patients, shared public clonotypes (roughly 3,000) outnumbered those in new patients (around 1,000).

The sample consisted of peripheral blood mononuclear cells (PBMCs), taken when the disease was refractory, from a patient treated with antithyroid drugs. The V call is TRBV6-2 or TRBV6-3, the J call TRBJ2-4; D is uncertain. This clonotype was sampled from a female donor with Graves disease. CDR3 sequence: CASSRELTAKNIQYF. The CDR3, as DNA: TGTGCCAGCAGCCGAGAGCTCACTGCCAAAAACATTCAGTACTTC.